The 30 T cell receptor beta chains below all came from one sample that was sequenced in a study of shared clonotypes between healthy human individuals. The method was immunoSEQ multiplex PCR; TCRdb's version includes in-frame clones alone and lacks a portion of them. The sample has 2 million or so clones; 85% to 95% are singletons. Sequenced sample: naive CD4+ T cells sorted from blood. The subset: CD45RA+ positively selected. The receptor set was obtained from a man aged 18 to 30 in good health.

The chain has TRBV10-3 and TRBJ2-7; TRBD2 matches at 10 bases. Per germline, CDR1 ENHRY and CDR2 SYGVKD. Losses at the gene ends were 8 bases for V and 6 bases for J; bases not matched to a gene: 7. This CDR3 has 13 amino acids. The CDR3 DNA sequence: TGTGCCATCCGGCTAGCGGGAGAAGTCGAGCAGTACTTC. Encoded protein: CAIRLAGEVEQYF.

This clone appeared a single time. The chain couples TRBV6-6 to TRBJ1-2; D call uncertain. Trimming removed 7 bases at V and 2 bases at J, with 14 bases between. CDR1 and CDR2 (germline): MNHNY, SVGAGI (reference sequence). CDR3 length: 14 amino acids. The CDR3 region is CASTPTTTNYGYTF. The CDR3 DNA is TGTGCCAGCACCCCGACGACTACCAACTATGGCTACACCTTC.

With regard to this clone: The sample contains more than one DNA sequence encoding this CDR3. The J gene is TRBJ1-4, the V gene TRBV5-1; the match to TRBD1 covers 7 bases. The CDR3 is 15 residues long. CDR1 is SGHRS and CDR2 is YFSETQ in the germline V gene. V gave up 4 bases and J gave up 2 bases; unmatched junction bases: 5. CDR3 coding DNA: TGCGCCAGCAGCCGGGGACAGACCACTAATGAAAAACTGTTTTTT. Encoded protein: CASSRGQTTNEKLFF.

This chain links TRBV10-3 with TRBJ1-1, with TRBD1 identical over 8 bases. The J segment lost 3 bases and the V segment lost 6 bases, leaving 9 bases of the junction unmatched. CDR1 is ENHRY and CDR2 is SYGVKD in the germline V gene. This CDR3 is built from 15 residues. CDR3 region: CAIRTMDRDDTEAFF. In nucleotides, the CDR3 is TGTGCCATCAGGACCATGGACAGGGATGACACTGAAGCTTTCTTT.

This chain joins TRBV19 and TRBJ2-2; D is undetermined. Trimming shortened V by 9 bases and J by 2 bases, and 16 bases separated the two germline ends. The V gene's germline CDR1 is LNHDA and CDR2 SQIVND (reference sequence). The CDR3 contains 15 residues. The DNA of the CDR3 is TGTGCCAGCAGGAATGGGCCAGCAAACACCGGGGAGCTGTTTTTT. Amino acids: CASRNGPANTGELFF.

This clone was seen a single time. V gene TRBV27 combines with J gene TRBJ2-4, with a weak D call TRBD2 (5 bases). Trimming cost V 6 bases and J 6 bases, with 12 bases left between them. CDR1 and CDR2 (germline): MNHEY, SMNVEV (reference sequence). This CDR3 has 13 residues. The CDR3 reads CASRLAKGNIQYF. The DNA of the CDR3 is TGTGCCAGCAGGCTAGCTAAAGGAAACATTCAGTACTTC.

The chain employs TRBV6-5 and TRBJ1-2; D not resolved. V was cut by 2 bases and J by 0 bases, with 10 bases left in between. Germline-derived CDR1 and CDR2 are MNHEY and SVGAGI. The CDR3 consists of 15 residues. CDR3 residues: CASSYQETPNYGYTF. The DNA of the CDR3 is TGTGCCAGCAGTTACCAAGAGACACCTAACTATGGCTACACCTTC.

V is TRBV15 and J is TRBJ1-1; D is unclear. The CDR3 is 13 amino acids. Germline V gene lookup returns CDR1 LNHNV and CDR2 YYDKDF (reference sequence). Trimming shortened V by 0 bases and J by 8 bases, and 10 bases separated the two germline ends. CDR3 nucleotides: TGTGCCACCAGCAGAGATCGCGCACAGGAAGCTTTCTTT. This gives the protein CATSRDRAQEAFF.

This clone has only a few counts. This chain joins TRBV7-8 and TRBJ1-6, with unresolved D. Trimming left V 0 bases short and J 9 bases short, with 12 bases between. Germline V lookup: CDR1 SGHVS, CDR2 FQNEAQ. This CDR3 is built from 15 residues. CDR3 amino acids: CASSLALGLRSPLHF. In DNA form, the CDR3 reads TGTGCCAGCAGCTTAGCGCTGGGGTTACGTTCACCCCTCCACTTT.

The chain couples TRBV18 to TRBJ2-1; no clear D. With 2 bases removed from V and 7 bases from J, the gap between germline ends came to 9 bases. Germline CDR1 is KGHSH and CDR2 is LQKENI. The CDR3 loop spans 13 amino acids. The CDR3 bases are TGTGCCAGCTCACCAGAGTTGGGGAATGAGCAGTTCTTC. It is translated as CASSPELGNEQFF.

V gene TRBV7-2 combines with J gene TRBJ2-5; 12 bases fit TRBD1. Germline assignment: CDR1 SGHTA and CDR2 FQGNSA. The CDR3 runs to 18 residues. J was trimmed by 5 bases and V by 5 bases; bases with no gene match: 15. CDR3 bases: TGTGCCAGCAGCCCCAACCCCGGGACAGGGGGCTTTCGGGAGACCCAGTACTTC. Translating gives CASSPNPGTGGFRETQYF.

This clone appeared many times. The V gene is TRBV11-2, the J gene TRBJ1-2; D unclear. This CDR3 is 15 amino acids long. CDR1 is SGHAT, CDR2 FQNNGV, per germline. Trimming stripped 0 bases from V and 6 bases from J, with 14 bases between. Here the CDR3 DNA reads TGTGCCAGCAGCTTAGAACCCTTACTCCTCGATGGCTACACCTTC. Translation: CASSLEPLLLDGYTF.

A single count supports this clone. The chain couples TRBV28 to TRBJ1-2; maybe TRBD1 (5 bases). Trimming pared 6 bases from V and 7 bases from J, leaving 18 bases between. This CDR3 contains 14 residues. The germline gives CDR1 MDHEN, CDR2 SYDVKM. The CDR3 DNA reads as TGTGCCAGCAGCCTCTTGATCGGGGGTCGTGGCTACACCTTC. It encodes CASSLLIGGRGYTF.

The rearrangement uses TRBV6-1 and TRBJ2-1; 13 nucleotides agree with TRBD2. The CDR3 has 15 amino acids. J was trimmed by 10 bases and V by 7 bases; bases with no gene match: 10. Germline V CDR1 and CDR2: MNHNS, SASEGT. Written as DNA, the CDR3 is TGTGCCAGCACTTCCGGACTAGCGGGAGTGGAGGAGCAGTTCTTC. This codes for CASTSGLAGVEEQFF.

This clone was detected once. CDR3 amino acids: CASGPGGETQYF. DNA of the CDR3: TGTGCCAGCGGCCCCGGGGGAGAGACCCAGTACTTC. This rearrangement joins TRBV11-2 to TRBJ2-5, with D tentatively TRBD2 (6 bases). Looked up from germline, CDR1 is SGHAT and CDR2 is FQNNGV. The CDR3 spans 12 residues. Trimming left V 8 bases short and J 4 bases short, with 11 bases between.

This clone was seen once. J is TRBJ1-1 and V is TRBV2; no firm D call. Germline assignment: CDR1 SNHLY and CDR2 FYNNEI. Trimming cost V 11 bases and J 6 bases, with 13 bases left between them. This CDR3 has 11 amino acids. For the CDR3, the DNA is TGTGCCGAAACCAACCGGTCTGAAGCTTTCTTT. This codes for CAETNRSEAFF. The complete variable domain, with remaining parts taken from reference TRBV2 and TRBJ1-1, reads EPEVTQTPSHQVTQMGQEVILRCVPISNHLYFYWYRQILGQKVEFLVSFYNNEISEKSEIFDDQFSVERPDGSNFTLKIRSTKLEDSAMYFCAETNRSEAFFGQGTRLTVV.

The rearrangement uses TRBV7-6 and TRBJ2-2, with 9 bases identical to TRBD2. Germline V gene data show CDR1 as SGHVS and CDR2 as FNYEAQ. The V gene end was trimmed by 5 bases and the J gene end by 2 bases; junction bases not matched to a gene: 9. This CDR3 has 17 amino acids. In nucleotides, the CDR3 is TGTGCCAGCAGCGCACACCCACTAGCGGGCAACACCGGGGAGCTGTTTTTT. As protein: CASSAHPLAGNTGELFF.

This chain uses TRBV7-2 with TRBJ1-6, with D hard to call. The CDR3 totals 12 residues. Trimming pared 1 base from V and 11 bases from J, leaving 6 bases between. Looked up from germline, CDR1 is SGHTA and CDR2 is FQGNSA. The CDR3 sequence: CASSLGSTPLHF. In DNA, the CDR3 is TGTGCCAGCAGCTTAGGATCGACACCCCTCCACTTT.

The CDR3 region has the DNA TGTGCCAGCAGCGTGACTAGCGGGGCCTGGAGAGGAGATTACGAGCAGTACTTC. Its translation: CASSVTSGAWRGDYEQYF. The rearrangement joins TRBV28 to TRBJ2-7; 11 nucleotides match TRBD2. Trimming cost V 6 bases and J 4 bases; bases outside gene matches: 17. CDR3 size: 18 residues. CDR1 MDHEN and CDR2 SYDVKM come from the germline V gene.

The rearrangement joins TRBV4-1 to TRBJ2-6; D not resolved. The CDR3 covers 17 residues. Trimming took 5 bases from V and 0 from J, leaving 14 bases between them. Germline V gene sequence: CDR1 MGHRA, CDR2 YSYEKL. In DNA, the CDR3 is TGCGCCAGCAGCGACCCAGGCGGTGCCTCTGGGGCCAACGTCCTGACTTTC. This gives the protein CASSDPGGASGANVLTF.

The V and J genes are TRBV6-1 and TRBJ2-7, with TRBD1 matching over 7 bases. The germline gives CDR1 MNHNS, CDR2 SASEGT. With V trimmed by 8 bases and J by 4 bases, 5 bases remained unmatched. This CDR3 is built from 12 residues. The CDR3 loop reads CASGRQGYEQYF. The CDR3 DNA reads TGTGCCAGCGGCCGACAGGGTTACGAGCAGTACTTC.

This clone was picked up one time. DNA for the CDR3: TGTGCCAGCGGATTACAGGGCGCAACCTACGAGCAGTACTTC. It yields the protein CASGLQGATYEQYF. The chain uses TRBV6-6 and TRBJ2-7; tentative D call: TRBD1 (6 bases). Trimming left V 8 bases short and J 2 bases short, with 16 bases between. The germline V gene has CDR1 MNHNY and CDR2 SVGAGI (reference sequence). This CDR3 has 14 amino acids.

The table lists this clone with a count of one. The rearrangement links TRBV7-9 to TRBJ1-2, with 11 bases matching TRBD1. The J segment lost 7 bases and the V segment lost 4 bases, leaving 8 bases of the junction unmatched. The CDR3 contains 15 residues. The germline CDR1 and CDR2 sequences are SEHNR and FQNEAQ (reference sequence). The CDR3 loop is CASSYSGQGAVGYTF. As DNA, the CDR3 is TGTGCCAGCAGCTATAGCGGACAGGGGGCAGTTGGCTACACCTTC.

To note about this clone: Distinct nucleotide sequences in the sample also encode this CDR3. The gene calls are TRBV9 and TRBJ2-7; 11 bases match TRBD1. The V segment lost 4 bases and the J segment 3 bases; nucleotides outside the gene matches: 3. Germline lookup yields CDR1 SGDLS and CDR2 YYNGEE. The CDR3 runs to 14 residues. The CDR3 loop reads CASSSGTGGYEQYF. The CDR3 coding sequence is TGTGCCAGCAGCTCCGGGACAGGGGGCTACGAGCAGTACTTC.

The chain links TRBV5-1 to TRBJ2-1; 14 nucleotides agree with TRBD2. Germline-derived CDR1 and CDR2 are SGHRS and YFSETQ. This CDR3 spans 20 amino acids. Trimming at V came to 4 bases and at J to 6 bases, leaving 18 bases not matched to a gene. CDR3 nucleotides: TGCGCCAGCAGCCTCGGGACTAGCGGGAGTGCCCCCTCTAACCTCAATGAGCAGTTCTTC. Amino acid sequence: CASSLGTSGSAPSNLNEQFF.

The chain joins TRBV6-1 to TRBJ1-2; possible D gene TRBD1, 5 bases. The CDR3 spans 14 residues. The germline V gene encodes CDR1 MNHNS and CDR2 SASEGT. The V end was cut by 2 bases, the J end by 4 bases, with 11 bases between. The CDR3 DNA sequence: TGTGCCAGCAGTGAAAGCCGGGGCGGCTATGGCTACACCTTC. Its protein product is CASSESRGGYGYTF.

V usage is TRBV5-1 and J usage is TRBJ2-1; unclear D gene. The V end was cut by 0 bases, the J end by 7 bases, with 14 bases between. The CDR3 is 15 residues long. Looked up from germline, CDR1 is SGHRS and CDR2 is YFSETQ. CDR3 residues: CASSLADVGYNEQFF. CDR3 bases: TGCGCCAGCAGCTTGGCAGACGTCGGATATAATGAGCAGTTCTTC.

The chain links TRBV7-9 to TRBJ2-2, with 10 positions matching TRBD1. The J segment lost 4 bases and the V segment lost 4 bases, leaving 9 bases of the junction unmatched. Germline CDR1 is SEHNR and CDR2 is FQNEAQ (reference sequence). The CDR3 is made up of 17 amino acids. The DNA of the CDR3 is TGTGCCAGCAGCTCACGCCCAGACAGGGGGCCCACCGGGGAGCTGTTTTTT. Its protein is CASSSRPDRGPTGELFF.

This clone has only one observation. This sequence joins TRBV7-9 and TRBJ2-7; TRBD2 matches 11 bases. Germline CDR1 SEHNR, CDR2 FQNEAQ (reference sequence). CDR3 size: 18 residues. V was pared by 1 base and J by 0 bases, with 8 bases of the junction left unmatched. The chain's CDR3 is CASSLDSSGRAFSYEQYF. CDR3 bases: TGTGCCAGCAGCTTAGATAGTAGCGGGAGGGCCTTCTCCTACGAGCAGTACTTC.

This chain connects TRBV7-9 to TRBJ1-1; 11 bases line up with TRBD1. V dropped 4 bases and J dropped 1; count of bases not matched to a gene: 2. Looked up from germline, CDR1 is SEHNR and CDR2 is FQNEAQ (reference sequence). The CDR3 sequence is 15 residues long. CDR3 DNA: TGTGCCAGCAGCTGGGGGACAGGGGGGAACACTGAAGCTTTCTTT. This sequence encodes CASSWGTGGNTEAFF.